This TCR beta chain was sequenced during a study of OX40 agonist ivuxolimab in advanced cancers. Repertoires were generated with immunoSEQ multiplex PCR, while TCRdb's copy carries only in-frame clones and drops some. This sample has about 46,000 clones, with about nine tenths found just once. This CDR3 comprises 13 residues. Trimming shortened V by 3 bases and J by 4 bases, and 7 bases separated the two germline ends. Germline CDR1 is LNHDA and CDR2 is SQIVND (reference sequence). The receptor was isolated from an adult with an advanced solid tumor such as melanoma, head and neck, liver or kidney cancer. The V call is TRBV19, the J call TRBJ1-5; D is uncertain. This specimen consisted of CD4+ or CD8+ T cells sorted from blood, obtained in a trial of the OX40 agonist ivuxolimab. CDR3 amino acids: CASSIGWNQPQHF. The CDR3 nucleotides are TGTGCCAGTAGTATTGGATGGAATCAGCCCCAGCATTTT.